Given below is one T cell receptor beta chain in context. The target antigen is unknown. This specimen belongs to a study of T cell responses to AZD1222 COVID-19 vaccine. For the study at large: Second-dose intervals near 4 or 12 weeks were combined. Points from the study as a whole: Reportedly, close to half of spike-specific TCRs are directed against unmutated variant regions.

Profiled with immunoSEQ multiplex PCR; TCRdb holds only in-frame clones, not every one. The sample has approximately 180,000 clones, approximately 92% seen once. The CDR3 sequence is 19 residues long. The V segment lost 4 bases and the J segment 0 bases; nucleotides outside the gene matches: 13. Per germline, CDR1 SGHAT and CDR2 FQNNGV. The sample consisted of peripheral blood, taken on day 0 of AZD1222 vaccination. The V gene is TRBV11-2, the J gene TRBJ1-5, with TRBD1 matching 9 bases. This sequence was found in an adult in good health. The CDR3 spells CASSSGRDRALYSNQPQHF. The CDR3 DNA reads TGTGCCAGCAGCTCCGGGCGGGACAGGGCTCTTTATAGCAATCAGCCCCAGCATTTT.